This T cell receptor (beta chain) stems from a study of Ad26.COV2.S vaccination and SARS-CoV-2 variants. Treatment described: around 19 received Ad26.COV2.S at low or high dose, single or two shots; several received placebo; per-sample allocation not given. Material that was analyzed had been drawn on day 63 after the first vaccine or placebo injection. Ad26 vector vaccine expressed Wuhan-strain SARS-CoV-2 spike. Libraries were prepared by immunoSEQ multiplex PCR; TCRdb keeps only in-frame clonotypes and omits some of them. Of 400,000 to 450,000 clones listed, approximately 90% are singletons. The clonotype was recovered from a person between 18 and 60 years old who received the Ad26.COV2.S COVID-19 vaccine or a placebo. The sequences come from peripheral blood, collected in a trial of Ad26.COV2.S vaccine versus placebo.

CDR3 protein: CASSYSSGSLQGEQYF. CDR3 DNA sequence: TGTGCCAGCAGTTACTCTAGCGGGAGCCTTCAAGGCGAGCAGTACTTC. This chain connects TRBV6-5 to TRBJ2-7, with 9 positions matching TRBD2. The trim removed 0 bases at V and 6 bases at J, leaving 9 bases unmatched. The CDR3 runs 16 residues. The germline CDR1 and CDR2 sequences are MNHEY and SVGAGI.